This T cell receptor beta chain was sequenced for a study of T cell clonality in common variable immunodeficiency (dated by TCRdb to between 2014 and 2017). General findings and caveats noted by the study authors: Fewer TCRbeta clones were shared among CVID subjects than among healthy controls (p < 0.0001). Even though DNA input was the same, control samples had an average of about 90,000 unique sequences each, compared with some 32,000 in CVID samples. Correlations of repertoire features with clinical complications were constrained by heterogeneity among patients within the CVID cohort. Fewer deletions and N-nucleotide insertions were reportedly observed in CVID TCRbeta sequences, and highly modified clones with 13 or more V deletions were reportedly absent from CVID TCRbeta sequences. TCRbeta clonality was higher in CVID subjects than in healthy controls (t-test p = 0.018), and the increase was most characteristic of about a third of subjects. It was noted by the authors that sequencing of the repertoires of T cell subpopulations would be needed to clarify the cause of the increased clonality in CVID.

Comments on this clone: Which antigen it targets is not known. The CDR3 end falls 3 residues outside the read, so it is completed with the germline J gene.

From the cysteine up to the phenylalanine, the CDR3 has a length of 14 residues. The DNA covers only part of the CDR3, 33 bases in frame from base 1. From the germline V gene, CDR1 is SGHRS and CDR2 is YFSETQ. At the junction V is shortened by 4 bases and J by 5 bases, with 10 bases in between. Equivalent amounts of genomic DNA from CVID and control samples were used as sequencing input. For every sample, a 60 bp segment covering the rearranged TCRbeta CDR3 region was amplified and then sequenced. The immunoSEQ assay, a bias-corrected multiplex PCR with high-throughput sequencing, was employed for TCRbeta amplification. The study's processing was this. Every unique nucleotide sequence was considered a clone and was annotated with V, D and J genes, copy number and frequency. Sequences were labeled productive if in frame, and non-productive if out of frame or containing stop codons. As previously described, Shannon's entropy was used to calculate clonality. The predicted amino acid sequences of productive clones were used to derive mean CDR3 Kyte-Doolittle hydropathy. Using the R hclust function, scaled V gene usage was clustered hierarchically with Manhattan distance and complete linkage. Sharing of clones by CDR3 amino acid sequence was evaluated by resampling 12 repertoires per group over 100 rounds. The repertoires were screened for 55 to 75 published EBV-specific TCRbeta sequences and roughly 250 published CMV-specific TCRbeta sequences. After two CVID samples that produced fewer than 10,000 sequences were dropped from the analysis, a few dozen CVID repertoires remained. TCRdb retrieved this table from immuneACCESS and kept in-frame rearrangements only. Not all clones are present; in checked studies, unresolved V genes account for under half, and no reason is known for the remainder. V and J calls and clone size come straight from that table; D and trimming were deduced from the DNA. This sample's table has entries for roughly 16,000 clones. Roughly 5.2% of the sample is in the top ten clones.

CVID was diagnosed by standard criteria: serum IgG, IgA and/or IgM reduced below normal range, plus specific antibody deficiency. The CVID group comprised 40 to 50 subjects, 15 female and around 30 male, aged roughly 8 to 65 years with a mean age of approximately 42. Both CVID patients and healthy controls were predominantly of Caucasian heritage. Replacement immunoglobulin therapy had been administered to all CVID subjects for at least one year at the time of study participation. No CVID subject was ill or taking immunomodulatory or immunosuppressive medication when blood was collected. From each donor, 5 to 8 ml of heparinized peripheral whole blood was collected. TCRbeta CDR3 repertoires were sequenced from genomic DNA of adults with common variable immune deficiency (CVID) and healthy adult controls. Diluted blood was subjected to density centrifugation over Hypaque 1077 or Ficoll-Paque for isolation of peripheral blood mononuclear cells. Unsorted mononuclear cells served as the source of genomic DNA, which was extracted either by Qiagen column purification or by a centrifugation-based method.

This TCR was sampled from a human donor with common variable immunodeficiency. Sequenced material: peripheral blood mononuclear cells. In this chain, TRBV5-1 is recombined with TRBJ1-6; a tentative D match to TRBD1 spans 5 bases. CDR3 sequence: CASSQQAHNSPLHF. The sequenced CDR3 bases are TGCGCCAGCAGCCAACAGGCCCATAATTCACCC.